The clone carrying this TCR beta chain was counted once. The entry originates in a study of chemoradiotherapy in HPV16-positive cancers. The data were produced by immunoSEQ multiplex PCR, yet TCRdb's version contains in-frame clones alone and is incomplete. The sample yields approximately 13,000 clones, around 82% seen once. The CDR3 loop spans 14 amino acids. V shed 5 bases, J shed 2 bases, and the junction held 6 bases outside the gene matches. Germline V gene lookup returns CDR1 SEHNR and CDR2 FQNEAQ (reference sequence). The chain employs TRBV7-9 and TRBJ2-7; TRBD2 matches 7 bases. The clonotype originates from a human donor with HPV-associated anogenital cancer. The specimen comprised blood, sampled from a patient who underwent chemoradiotherapy. The CDR3 reads CASSPTGLTYEQYF. The DNA of the CDR3 is TGTGCCAGCAGCCCCACGGGACTAACCTACGAGCAGTACTTC.